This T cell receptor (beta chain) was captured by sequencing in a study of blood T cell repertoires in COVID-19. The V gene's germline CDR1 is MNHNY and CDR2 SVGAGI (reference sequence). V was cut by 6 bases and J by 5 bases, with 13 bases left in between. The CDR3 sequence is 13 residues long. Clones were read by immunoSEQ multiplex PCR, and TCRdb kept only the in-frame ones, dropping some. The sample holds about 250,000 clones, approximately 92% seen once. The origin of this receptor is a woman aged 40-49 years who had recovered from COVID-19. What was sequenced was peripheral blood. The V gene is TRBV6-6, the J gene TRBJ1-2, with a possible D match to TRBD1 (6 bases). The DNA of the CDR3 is TGTGCCAGCAGGACGACAGGAACTTATGGCTACACCTTC. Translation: CASRTTGTYGYTF.